This record looks at one TCR beta chain sequence and its context. As yet, its antigen is unknown. The data are from a study of cytomegalovirus exposure and HLA in healthy donors. Germline loops: CDR1 MNHNS, CDR2 SASEGT. The CDR3 totals 14 residues. V was shortened by 4 bases and J by 0 bases, with 7 bases between the two germline ends. The study's findings and limits: It was found in a later analysis that first-cohort TCR clusters tended to co-occur in the approximately 130 validation repertoires.

Produced via immunoSEQ multiplex PCR; TCRdb's table is partial and in-frame only. The sample contains roughly 80,000 clones, under 95% of which appear only once. Material for sequencing was PBMCs. The chain has TRBV6-1 and TRBJ2-4; D uncertain. The TCR was taken from a man between 25 and 39 years old in good health and CMV-seronegative. The DNA of the CDR3 is TGTGCCAGCAGTGGCGTCCTAGCCAAAAACATTCAGTACTTC. Its protein is CASSGVLAKNIQYF.